This T cell receptor (beta chain) was captured in a study of cytomegalovirus exposure and HLA in healthy donors. This clone was seen a few times. The CDR3 totals 15 residues. Per germline, CDR1 SGHRS and CDR2 YFSETQ. Trimming pared 4 bases from V and 2 bases from J, leaving 15 bases between. The PCR used 60 Vbeta and 13 Jbeta primers. The assay was immunoSEQ multiplex PCR, and TCRdb's table has in-frame clones only and misses some. The data show roughly 110,000 clones, with 74% seen just once and approximately 14% held by the top ten. This chain uses TRBV5-1 with TRBJ1-1, with D possibly being TRBD1 (5 bases). The specimen sequenced was PBMCs. The source of this sequence is a woman in her thirties or forties in good health and CMV-seropositive. The DNA for the CDR3 is TGCGCCAGCAGCGGGGCTGCTGGGGCTAACACTGAAGCTTTCTTT. This sequence encodes CASSGAAGANTEAFF.